This T cell receptor (beta chain) is from a study of T cell responses to AZD1222 COVID-19 vaccine. Study outcomes and limitations: There were repertoire samples only from the period after the peak T cell response. There were mostly white British donors and more females than males, and clonal diversity was possibly underestimated.

With regard to this clone: Its antigen is not known.

Germline assignment: CDR1 MDHEN and CDR2 SYDVKM. V lost 2 bases and J 3 bases, leaving 16 bases between the germline ends. The CDR3 consists of 16 residues. The assay was immunoSEQ multiplex PCR, and TCRdb's table has in-frame clones only and misses some. The data show 30,000 to 35,000 clones, with 75% to 85% seen just once and roughly 4% held by the top ten. The sample here was peripheral blood, taken 28 days after the second AZD1222 dose. V and J are TRBV28 and TRBJ1-1; the D is unclear. This TCR was recovered from an adult who received the AZD1222 COVID-19 vaccine. In DNA, the CDR3 is TGTGCCAGCAGTTTAGCGGTTTTGGAGGTCGACACTGAAGCTTTCTTT. Translated, it gives CASSLAVLEVDTEAFF.